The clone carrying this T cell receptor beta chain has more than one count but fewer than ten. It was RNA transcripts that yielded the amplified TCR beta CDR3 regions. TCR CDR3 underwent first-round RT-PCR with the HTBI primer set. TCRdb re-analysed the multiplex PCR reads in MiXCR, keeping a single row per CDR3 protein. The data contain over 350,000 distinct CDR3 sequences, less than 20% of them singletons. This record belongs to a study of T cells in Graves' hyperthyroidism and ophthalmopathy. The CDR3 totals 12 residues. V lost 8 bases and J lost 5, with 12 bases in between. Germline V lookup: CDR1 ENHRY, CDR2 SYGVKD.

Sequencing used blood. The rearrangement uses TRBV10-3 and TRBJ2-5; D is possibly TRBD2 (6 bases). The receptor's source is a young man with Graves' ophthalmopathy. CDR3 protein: CAIGGAGETQYF. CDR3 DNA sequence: TGTGCCATCGGAGGGGCGGGGGAGACCCAGTACTTC.